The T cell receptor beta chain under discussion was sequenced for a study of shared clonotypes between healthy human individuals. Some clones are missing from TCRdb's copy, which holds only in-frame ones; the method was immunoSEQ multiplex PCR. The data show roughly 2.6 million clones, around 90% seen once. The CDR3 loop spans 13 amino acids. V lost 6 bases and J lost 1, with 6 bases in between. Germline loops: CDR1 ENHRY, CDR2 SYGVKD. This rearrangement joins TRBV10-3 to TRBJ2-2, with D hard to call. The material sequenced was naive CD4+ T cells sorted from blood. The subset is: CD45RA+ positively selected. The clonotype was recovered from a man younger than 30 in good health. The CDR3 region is CAIRGLNTGELFF. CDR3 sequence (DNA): TGTGCCATCAGAGGGCTGAACACCGGGGAGCTGTTTTTT.